A single sample is the source of the 5 T cell receptor beta chains below, sequenced in a study of monozygotic twins with inflammatory bowel disease. One entry per CDR3 protein, without DNA, is what TCRdb gives after re-calling the 5' RACE reads. The sample has about 380,000 distinct CDR3 sequences; the top ten hold approximately 2.8%. The sequenced material came from blood. The receptors stem from a human donor with ulcerative colitis or Crohn's disease, or a healthy co-twin of an affected twin (not recorded which).

The chain links TRBV7-3 to TRBJ2-3. CDR1 is SGHTA, CDR2 FQGTGA, per germline. The length of the CDR3 is 13 residues. CDR3 region: CASSTTTTDTQYF.

The chain combines TRBV19 with TRBJ2-1; TCRdb gives TRBD1 as the D gene, but with no DNA this cannot be confirmed. CDR1 is LNHDA, CDR2 SQIVND, per germline (reference sequence). The CDR3 totals 13 residues. CDR3 sequence: CASSIVRGPEQFF.

This chain connects TRBV5-6 to TRBJ1-5. Germline-derived CDR1 and CDR2 are SGHDT and YYEEEE. CDR3 length equals 14 residues. CDR3 in amino acids: CASSLGRLNQPQHF.

This chain links TRBV3-1 with TRBJ2-1; absent DNA, TCRdb's TRBD2 call cannot be checked. Germline CDR1 LGHDT, CDR2 YNNKEL (reference sequence). CDR3 length: 17 residues. The CDR3 sequence is CASSPGSSGTFYNEQFF.

This chain connects TRBV5-1 to TRBJ1-5. The CDR3 extends over 14 amino acids. In germline, CDR1 is SGHRS, CDR2 YFSETQ. CDR3 in amino acids: CASSIGQGNQPQHF.